This entry is about one TCR beta chain. The data were taken from a study of blood T cell repertoires in COVID-19. TCRdb's copy holds only in-frame clones and misses some; the assay was immunoSEQ multiplex PCR. The table lists about 32,000 clones, approximately 90% of them singletons. This CDR3 has 16 amino acids. CDR1 and CDR2 from the germline V gene are LNHDA and SQIVND (reference sequence). The V gene end was trimmed by 5 bases and the J gene end by 9 bases; junction bases not matched to a gene: 14. The sample taken for sequencing was peripheral blood. The TCR was taken from a man aged 60-69 years with acute or convalescent COVID-19. The rearrangement joins TRBV19 to TRBJ1-5; 9 bases fit TRBD1. The CDR3 nucleotides are TGTGCCAGTAGTGCCCAAGTGGGACAGGGAAAAATGCCCCAGCATTTT. Translating it yields CASSAQVGQGKMPQHF.